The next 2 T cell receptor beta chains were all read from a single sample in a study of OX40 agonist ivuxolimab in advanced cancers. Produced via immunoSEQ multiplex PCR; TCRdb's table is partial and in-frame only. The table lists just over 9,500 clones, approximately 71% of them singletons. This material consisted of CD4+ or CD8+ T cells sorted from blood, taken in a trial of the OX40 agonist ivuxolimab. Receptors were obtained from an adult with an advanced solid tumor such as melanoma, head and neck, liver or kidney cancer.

The CDR3 DNA follows: TGTGCCAGCAGCGCCGGACTAGGGAACAATGAGCAGTTCTTC. Translation gives CASSAGLGNNEQFF. The J gene is TRBJ2-1, the V gene TRBV9; TRBD2 agrees at 7 bases. Losses at the gene ends were 3 bases for V and 5 bases for J; bases not matched to a gene: 5. This CDR3 has 14 amino acids. Germline CDR1 is SGDLS and CDR2 is YYNGEE.

The CDR3 bases are TGTGCCAGCCAGGGGGGGTTCCACGAGCAGTACTTC. It yields the protein CASQGGFHEQYF. The V gene is TRBV6-5, the J gene TRBJ2-7; the D gene could be TRBD1 or TRBD2 (7 bases each). Germline V lookup: CDR1 MNHEY, CDR2 SVGAGI. Trimming left V 8 bases short and J 5 bases short, with 13 bases between. The CDR3 is 12 residues long.